The next 16 T cell receptor beta chains were all read from a single sample in a study of identical twins. TCRdb itself ran the 5' RACE reads through MiXCR, one entry per CDR3 protein. The repertoire includes approximately 300,000 distinct CDR3 sequences, 8% to 9.5% of them detected once, and roughly 7% sits in the top ten. The same specimen was also included in a second study, on yellow fever vaccine responses in identical twins.

Sequenced: CD8+ T cells sorted from blood. The receptors shown here come from a woman between 18 and 29 years old in good health.

This clonotype was counted only a few times. The V gene is TRBV5-5, the J gene TRBJ2-7; a weak D match, TRBD1 (6 bases). V was clipped by 3 bases and J by 3 bases, with 7 bases between them. This CDR3 spans 12 amino acids. Per the germline V gene, CDR1 is SGHKS and CDR2 is YYEKEE (reference sequence). The CDR3 DNA sequence: TGTGCCAGCAGCTACAGGGTCTACGAGCAGTACTTC. Protein product: CASSYRVYEQYF.

This clonotype was detected many times. The chain carries TRBV3-1 and TRBJ2-7; D perhaps matches TRBD1 (7 bases). CDR3 size: 15 residues. Per germline, CDR1 LGHDT and CDR2 YNNKEL (reference sequence). Trimming cost V 0 bases and J 4 bases, with 13 bases left between them. The CDR3 loop is CASSQDSQGRYEQYF. CDR3 DNA sequence: TGTGCCAGCAGCCAAGATTCACAGGGGAGGTACGAGCAGTACTTC.

This clonotype has just a few counts. The gene calls are TRBV20-1 and TRBJ2-5; D uncertain. CDR1 is DFQATT, CDR2 SNEGSKA, per germline (reference sequence). This CDR3 has 14 residues. V was cut by 0 bases and J by 2 bases, with 10 bases left in between. CDR3: CSAREFTGQETQYF. The CDR3, as DNA: TGCAGTGCTAGAGAATTTACTGGGCAAGAGACCCAGTACTTC.

The V and J genes are TRBV9 and TRBJ2-1; D is possibly TRBD1 (5 bases). Trimming took off 5 bases at V and 4 bases at J, with 22 bases between the two ends. This CDR3 is built from 17 residues. The germline V gene has CDR1 SGDLS and CDR2 YYNGEE. CDR3 in amino acids: CASSSPQVELSYNEQFF. The CDR3, as DNA: TGTGCCAGCAGTAGTCCACAGGTCGAACTATCATACAATGAGCAGTTCTTC.

This clonotype was observed at least ten times. The chain joins TRBV7-6 to TRBJ2-5; 8 positions agree with TRBD2. The CDR3 spans 17 residues. The V and J ends lost 3 bases and 4 bases, in that order; junction bases with no gene match: 13. Germline V CDR1 and CDR2: SGHVS, FNYEAQ. CDR3 DNA sequence: TGTGCCAGCAGCTTGGTCGTCAAGCGGGAGTCAAGAGAGACCCAGTACTTC. Translating gives CASSLVVKRESRETQYF.

The J gene is TRBJ2-1, the V gene TRBV6-1; 8 bases align to TRBD1. The trim removed 6 bases at V and 8 bases at J, leaving 9 bases unmatched. In germline, CDR1 is MNHNS, CDR2 SASEGT. CDR3 length: 14 residues. In DNA form, the CDR3 reads TGTGCCAGCAGCTTCGGACAGGGTCGGGATGAGCAGTTCTTC. It translates to CASSFGQGRDEQFF.

Details on this clonotype: Germline is not matched at one junction end, which may reflect a read error. The rearrangement uses TRBV7-7 and TRBJ2-3, with D perhaps TRBD2 (6 bases). The CDR3 contains 15 residues. CDR1 SSHAT and CDR2 FNYEAQ come from the germline V gene (reference sequence). The CDR3: CASSLTSVETDTQYF. CDR3 nucleotide sequence: TGTGCTAGCAGCTTGACTAGTGTCGAAACAGATACGCAGTATTTT.

This clonotype was picked up many times. This chain uses TRBV6-2 or TRBV6-3 with TRBJ1-5; D possibly corresponds to TRBD1 (6 bases). V shed 4 bases and J shed 3 bases, with 19 bases lying between them. CDR3 length equals 17 residues. Germline CDR1 is MNHEY and CDR2 is SVGEGT. CDR3 in amino acids: CASSLTPQGHYNQPQHF. The CDR3 DNA reads TGTGCCAGCAGTTTAACGCCGCAGGGACATTACAATCAGCCCCAGCATTTT.

This clonotype was recorded at least ten times. The J gene is TRBJ1-2, the V gene TRBV29-1; D is unclear. The V end lost 4 bases, the J end lost 6 bases, and 15 bases lay between the germline ends. Germline lookup yields CDR1 SQVTM and CDR2 ANQGSEA. CDR3 length: 13 amino acids. The CDR3 loop is CSVGPDARNGYTF. The CDR3 nucleotides are TGCAGCGTTGGCCCGGACGCTAGGAATGGCTACACCTTC.

This clonotype has just a few counts. This chain connects TRBV7-9 to TRBJ1-2, with 7 positions matching TRBD1. Germline V gene sequence: CDR1 SEHNR, CDR2 FQNEAQ (reference sequence). The CDR3 totals 12 residues. Trimming cost V 5 bases and J 6 bases; bases outside gene matches: 3. CDR3 amino acids: CASSTGDDGYTF. The CDR3 region has the DNA TGTGCCAGCAGCACAGGGGACGATGGCTACACCTTC. The entire variable domain, with the rest obtained from reference TRBV7-9 and TRBJ1-2, is as follows: DTGVSQNPRHKITKRGQNVTFRCDPISEHNRLYWYRQTLGQGPEFLTYFQNEAQLEKSRLLSDRFSAERPKGSFSTLEIQRTEQGDSAMYLCASSTGDDGYTFGSGTRLTVV.

This clonotype showed up just a few times. This chain links TRBV7-9 with TRBJ2-2; D remains unclear. CDR3 length: 14 amino acids. V lost 5 bases and J lost 8, with 15 bases in between. Germline-derived CDR1 and CDR2 are SEHNR and FQNEAQ (reference sequence). CDR3 DNA sequence: TGTGCCAGCAGCCCCGAAGGAAGGTGGGGGGAGCTGTTTTTT. Translating it yields CASSPEGRWGELFF.

This clonotype has a count of ten or more. The CDR3 loop reads CASSQDFSASLSSYNEQFF. In DNA form, the CDR3 reads TGCGCCAGCAGCCAAGATTTTTCCGCCTCCCTGAGCTCCTACAATGAGCAGTTCTTC. This chain connects TRBV4-3 to TRBJ2-1; no firm D call. The V end was cut by 0 bases, the J end by 0 bases, with 18 bases between. CDR3 length equals 19 residues. Per the germline V gene, CDR1 is LGHNA and CDR2 is YSLEER.

This clonotype was seen ten or more times. The chain links TRBV4-3 to TRBJ2-1, with 7 nucleotides matching TRBD2. This CDR3 comprises 16 residues. CDR1 and CDR2 from the germline V gene are LGHNA and YSLEER. J was trimmed by 6 bases and V by 1 base; bases with no gene match: 9. The DNA of the CDR3 is TGCGCCAGCAGCCAAGGGGAGGGGACTGGGGCCAATGAGCAGTTCTTC. Its protein product is CASSQGEGTGANEQFF.

This clonotype has only a few counts. The chain combines TRBV27 with TRBJ2-3; D remains ambiguous. CDR1 is MNHEY and CDR2 is SMNVEV in the germline V gene (reference sequence). CDR3 length: 15 residues. V was shortened by 4 bases and J by 0 bases, with 11 bases between the two germline ends. The CDR3 DNA reads TGTGCCAGCAGTTCGTCACGGTCTAGCACAGATACGCAGTATTTT. It yields the protein CASSSSRSSTDTQYF.

This chain connects TRBV6-1 to TRBJ1-2; tentatively, D is TRBD1 (6 bases). This CDR3 is 17 amino acids long. Germline CDR1 is MNHNS and CDR2 is SASEGT. With 4 bases removed from V and 0 bases from J, the gap between germline ends came to 18 bases. The CDR3 bases are TGTGCCAGCAGTGGCAGTCTCGGACAGCTTCCTAACTATGGCTACACCTTC. This encodes CASSGSLGQLPNYGYTF.

Concerning this clonotype itself: No conserved phenylalanine or tryptophan ends this CDR3, so it is likely a read error. The chain has TRBV28 and TRBJ2-7; D uncertain. V lost 3 bases to trimming and J lost 4 bases, with 13 bases between them. The CDR3 has 14 amino acids. The germline V gene has CDR1 MDHEN and CDR2 SYDVKM. For the CDR3, the DNA is TGTGCCAGCAGTTTGGATAGGGTTGGATACGAGCAGTACATC. Residues: CASSLDRVGYEQYI.